A single sample is the source of the 10 T cell receptor beta chains below, sequenced in a study of HIV-infected children after antiretroviral therapy interruption. The TCR library was built from RNA with a 3' RACE protocol and unique molecular identifiers. TCRdb used MiXCR to reprocess the 3' RACE reads, holding one entry per CDR3 protein. The sample consists of about 89,000 distinct CDR3 sequences, about 6.9% of them appearing once. Treatment: PENTA 11 planned treatment interruption arm or continuous ART arm. The material sequenced was CD45RA+ CD4+ T cells from PBMCs, pooled from several time points, taken from a donor given antiretroviral therapy, either interrupted or continuous. Subset given: naive CD4+ CD45RA+ CD45RO- T cells. The receptors here all came from a pool of human donors with HIV.

This clonotype came up many times. The chain joins TRBV7-8 to TRBJ1-5; D is unclear. V was shortened by 3 bases and J by 0 bases, with 6 bases between the two germline ends. This CDR3 has 14 amino acids. Germline assignment: CDR1 SGHVS and CDR2 FQNEAQ. CDR3 loop: CASSLQNSNQPQHF. DNA for the CDR3: TGTGCCAGCAGCTTGCAAAATAGCAATCAGCCCCAGCATTTT.

This clonotype was counted many times. The CDR3 spells CASRGAGFAYEQYF. The CDR3, as DNA: TGCGCCAGCAGGGGGGCAGGTTTCGCCTACGAGCAGTACTTC. The chain joins TRBV10-2 to TRBJ2-7, with D possibly matching TRBD1 (6 bases). The CDR3 has 14 residues. The germline V gene encodes CDR1 WSHSY and CDR2 SAAADI. Between the trimmed V and J ends, which lost 6 bases and 2 bases, there was a span of 14 bases.

This clonotype has ten or more counts. The genes are TRBV28 and TRBJ2-7; no definite D call. Trimming removed 2 bases at V and 3 bases at J, with 11 bases between. The CDR3 spans 14 residues. CDR1 MDHEN and CDR2 SYDVKM come from the germline V gene. The CDR3 sequence is CASSLAREGYEQYF. The CDR3 nucleotides are TGTGCCAGCAGTTTAGCTAGGGAAGGCTACGAGCAGTACTTC.

This clonotype was detected ten times or more. The V and J genes are TRBV7-9 and TRBJ1-2; 7 nucleotides agree with TRBD1. With 5 bases clipped from V and 5 bases from J, the junction kept 5 bases outside the gene matches. CDR1 SEHNR and CDR2 FQNEAQ come from the germline V gene (reference sequence). This CDR3 is 13 amino acids long. The CDR3 here is CASSQDRLYGYTF. CDR3 nucleotides: TGTGCCAGCAGCCAGGACAGGCTGTATGGCTACACCTTC. Full variable domain (rest looked up from reference TRBV7-9 and TRBJ1-2): DTGVSQNPRHKITKRGQNVTFRCDPISEHNRLYWYRQTLGQGPEFLTYFQNEAQLEKSRLLSDRFSAERPKGSFSTLEIQRTEQGDSAMYLCASSQDRLYGYTFGSGTRLTVV.

The V and J genes are TRBV4-1 and TRBJ1-5, with 8 bases aligning to TRBD1. CDR1 is MGHRA and CDR2 is YSYEKL in the germline V gene. This CDR3 comprises 18 residues. The junction had 15 bases not matched to a gene; V was cut back by 6 bases and J by 2 bases. CDR3 in amino acids: CASSRRAQGAGGNQPQHF. The DNA for the CDR3 is TGCGCCAGCAGTAGGAGGGCCCAGGGGGCGGGTGGCAATCAGCCCCAGCATTTT.

This clonotype appeared many times. The gene calls are TRBV2 and TRBJ2-5; 12 bases agree with TRBD2. V shed 6 bases and J 2 bases; nucleotides not matched to a gene: 4. There are 15 residues in the CDR3. Germline-derived CDR1 and CDR2 are SNHLY and FYNNEI. This chain's CDR3 is CASSLLAGGQETQYF. The CDR3 DNA sequence: TGTGCCAGCAGCTTACTAGCGGGGGGACAAGAGACCCAGTACTTC.

This clonotype has a count of ten or more. The chain uses TRBV5-1 and TRBJ2-7, with 7 bases that match TRBD1. CDR3 length: 14 residues. Trimming took 0 bases from V and 5 from J; bases not matched to a gene: 5. Germline V CDR1 and CDR2: SGHRS, YFSETQ. The CDR3 DNA is TGCGCCAGCAGCTTGGGGACAGGAGGTCACGAGCAGTACTTC. Amino acids: CASSLGTGGHEQYF. Variable domain in full (rest from reference TRBV5-1 and TRBJ2-7): KAGVTQTPRYLIKTRGQQVTLSCSPISGHRSVSWYQQTPGQGLQFLFEYFSETQRNKGNFPGRFSGRQFSNSRSEMNVSTLELGDSALYLCASSLGTGGHEQYFGPGTRLTVT.

This clonotype was seen many times. The chain joins TRBV19 to TRBJ1-5, with TRBD1 as a possible D gene (6 bases). V was cut by 8 bases and J by 1 base, with 15 bases left in between. The CDR3 extends over 15 amino acids. Germline V lookup: CDR1 LNHDA, CDR2 SQIVND (reference sequence). CDR3 loop: CASLPGAGSNQPQHF. In nucleotides, the CDR3 is TGTGCCAGTCTGCCGGGGGCTGGAAGCAATCAGCCCCAGCATTTT. Full variable domain (outside the CDR3, taken from reference TRBV19 and TRBJ1-5): DGGITQSPKYLFRKEGQNVTLSCEQNLNHDAMYWYRQDPGQGLRLIYYSQIVNDFQKGDIAEGYSVSREKKESFPLTVTSAQKNPTAFYLCASLPGAGSNQPQHFGDGTRLSIL.

This clonotype was detected ten times or more. V is TRBV29-1 and J is TRBJ1-2; D ambiguous. CDR3 length: 13 residues. Trimming removed 4 bases from V and 1 base from J, with 10 bases in between. The germline V gene encodes CDR1 SQVTM and CDR2 ANQGSEA. The CDR3 loop is CSVGSGVNYGYTF. Here the CDR3 DNA reads TGCAGCGTTGGATCAGGTGTTAACTATGGCTACACCTTC.

The gene calls are TRBV9 and TRBJ1-2; D is unresolved. The germline V gene has CDR1 SGDLS and CDR2 YYNGEE. Trimming took off 4 bases at V and 4 bases at J, with 8 bases between the two ends. This CDR3 comprises 12 residues. The CDR3 coding sequence is TGTGCCAGCAGCTCTGCGCCCTATGGCTACACCTTC. It yields the protein CASSSAPYGYTF.